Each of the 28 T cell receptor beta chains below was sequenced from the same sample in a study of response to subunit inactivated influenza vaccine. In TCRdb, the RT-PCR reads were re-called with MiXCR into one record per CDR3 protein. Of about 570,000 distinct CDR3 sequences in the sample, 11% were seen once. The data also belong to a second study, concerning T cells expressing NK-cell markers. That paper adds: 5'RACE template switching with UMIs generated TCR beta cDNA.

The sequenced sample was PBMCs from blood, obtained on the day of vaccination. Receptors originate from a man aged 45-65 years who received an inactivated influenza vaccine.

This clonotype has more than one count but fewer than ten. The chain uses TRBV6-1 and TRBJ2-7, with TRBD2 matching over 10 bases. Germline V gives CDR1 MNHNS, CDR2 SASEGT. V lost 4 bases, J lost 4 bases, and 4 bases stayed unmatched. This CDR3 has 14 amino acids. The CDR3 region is CASSVLAGVYEQYF. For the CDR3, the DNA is TGTGCCAGCAGTGTTCTAGCGGGGGTATACGAGCAGTACTTC.

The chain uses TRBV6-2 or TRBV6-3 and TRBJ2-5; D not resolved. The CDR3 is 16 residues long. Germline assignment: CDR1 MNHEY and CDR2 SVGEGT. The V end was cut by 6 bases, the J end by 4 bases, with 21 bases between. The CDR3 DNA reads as TGTGCCAGCAGCCCCCCACCGGGTCTTCGGGCAGAGACCCAGTACTTC. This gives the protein CASSPPPGLRAETQYF.

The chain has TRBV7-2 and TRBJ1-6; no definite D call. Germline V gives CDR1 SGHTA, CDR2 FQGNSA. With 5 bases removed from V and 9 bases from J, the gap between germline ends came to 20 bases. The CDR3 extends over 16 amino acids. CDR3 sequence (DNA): TGTGCCAGCAGCCCCGAAGGCTTGATAAGGAGTTCACCCCTCCACTTT. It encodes CASSPEGLIRSSPLHF.

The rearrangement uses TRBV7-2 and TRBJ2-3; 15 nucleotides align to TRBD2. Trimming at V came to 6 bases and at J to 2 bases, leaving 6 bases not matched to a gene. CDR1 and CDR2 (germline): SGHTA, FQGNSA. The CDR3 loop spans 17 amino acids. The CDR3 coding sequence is TGTGCCAGCAGACGGACTAGCGGGGGGGCCGTCACAGATACGCAGTATTTT. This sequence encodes CASRRTSGGAVTDTQYF.

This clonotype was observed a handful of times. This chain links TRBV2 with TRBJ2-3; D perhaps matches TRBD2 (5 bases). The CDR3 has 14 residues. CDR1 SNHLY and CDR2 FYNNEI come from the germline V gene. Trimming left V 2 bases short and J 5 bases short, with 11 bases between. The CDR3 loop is CASSESFEGDTQYF. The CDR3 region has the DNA TGTGCCAGCAGTGAATCGTTCGAGGGAGATACGCAGTATTTT.

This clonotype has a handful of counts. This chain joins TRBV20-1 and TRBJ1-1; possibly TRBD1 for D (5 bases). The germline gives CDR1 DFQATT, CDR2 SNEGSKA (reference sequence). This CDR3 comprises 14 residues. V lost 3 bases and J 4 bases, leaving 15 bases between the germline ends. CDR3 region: CSASNPRVGTEAFF. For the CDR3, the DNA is TGCAGTGCTAGTAACCCCAGGGTCGGCACTGAAGCTTTCTTT.

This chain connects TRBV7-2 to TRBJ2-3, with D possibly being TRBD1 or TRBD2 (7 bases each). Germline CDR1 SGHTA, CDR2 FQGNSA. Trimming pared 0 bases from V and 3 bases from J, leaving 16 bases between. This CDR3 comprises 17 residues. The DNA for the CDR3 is TGTGCCAGCAGCTTAGCTCAATCAGGGGGACTAACAGATACGCAGTATTTT. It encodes CASSLAQSGGLTDTQYF.

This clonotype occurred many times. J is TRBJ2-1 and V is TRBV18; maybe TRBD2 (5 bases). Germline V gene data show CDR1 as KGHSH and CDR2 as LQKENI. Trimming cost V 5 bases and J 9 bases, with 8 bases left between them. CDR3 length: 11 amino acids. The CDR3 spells CASSFGSEQFF. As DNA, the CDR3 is TGTGCCAGCTCATTTGGGAGTGAGCAGTTCTTC.

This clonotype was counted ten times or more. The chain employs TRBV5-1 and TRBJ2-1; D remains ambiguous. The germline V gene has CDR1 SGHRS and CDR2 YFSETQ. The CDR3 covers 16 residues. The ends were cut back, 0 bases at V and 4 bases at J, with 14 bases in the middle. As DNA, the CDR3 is TGCGCCAGCAGCTTGGCCGTCAGGAACACATACAATGAGCAGTTCTTC. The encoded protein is CASSLAVRNTYNEQFF.

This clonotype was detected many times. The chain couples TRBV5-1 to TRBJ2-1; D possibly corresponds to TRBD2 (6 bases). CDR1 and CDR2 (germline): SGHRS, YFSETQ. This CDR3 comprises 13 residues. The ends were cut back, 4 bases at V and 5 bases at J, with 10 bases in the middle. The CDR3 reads CASSVTRNNEQFF. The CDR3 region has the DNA TGCGCCAGCAGCGTGACTAGGAACAATGAGCAGTTCTTC.

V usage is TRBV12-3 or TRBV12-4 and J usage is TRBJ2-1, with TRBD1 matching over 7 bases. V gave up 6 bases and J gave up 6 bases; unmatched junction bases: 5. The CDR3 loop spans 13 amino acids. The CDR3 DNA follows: TGTGCCAGCAGACCACGACAGGGCAATGAGCAGTTCTTC. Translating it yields CASRPRQGNEQFF.

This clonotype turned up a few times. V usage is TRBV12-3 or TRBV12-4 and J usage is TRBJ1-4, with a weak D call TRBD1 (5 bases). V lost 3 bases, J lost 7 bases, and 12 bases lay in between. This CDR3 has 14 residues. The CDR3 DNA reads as TGTGCCAGCAGTTTCCGCGGGGGTGGTGAAAAACTGTTTTTT. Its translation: CASSFRGGGEKLFF.

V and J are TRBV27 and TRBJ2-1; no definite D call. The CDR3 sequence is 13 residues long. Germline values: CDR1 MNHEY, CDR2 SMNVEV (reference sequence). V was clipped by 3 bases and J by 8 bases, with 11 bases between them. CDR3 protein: CASSFNSRDEQFF. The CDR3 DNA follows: TGTGCCAGCAGTTTTAACAGTAGGGATGAGCAGTTCTTC.

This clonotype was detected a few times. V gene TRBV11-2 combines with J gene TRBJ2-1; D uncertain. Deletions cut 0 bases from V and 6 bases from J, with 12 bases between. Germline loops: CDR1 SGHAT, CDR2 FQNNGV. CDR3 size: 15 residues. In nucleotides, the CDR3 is TGTGCCAGCAGCTTAGAGGGCACATTGAGCAATGAGCAGTTCTTC. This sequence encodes CASSLEGTLSNEQFF.

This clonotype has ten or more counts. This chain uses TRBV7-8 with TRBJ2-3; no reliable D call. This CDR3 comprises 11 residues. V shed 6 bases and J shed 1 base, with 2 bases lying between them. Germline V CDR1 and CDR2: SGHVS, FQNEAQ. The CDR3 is CASRGTDTQYF. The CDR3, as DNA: TGTGCCAGCAGGGGCACAGATACGCAGTATTTT.

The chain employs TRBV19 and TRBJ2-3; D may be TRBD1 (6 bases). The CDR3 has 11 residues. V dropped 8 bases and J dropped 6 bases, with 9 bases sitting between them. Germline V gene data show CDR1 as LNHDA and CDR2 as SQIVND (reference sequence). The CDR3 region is CASEGVDTQYF. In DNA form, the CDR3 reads TGTGCCAGTGAGGGGGTCGATACGCAGTATTTT.

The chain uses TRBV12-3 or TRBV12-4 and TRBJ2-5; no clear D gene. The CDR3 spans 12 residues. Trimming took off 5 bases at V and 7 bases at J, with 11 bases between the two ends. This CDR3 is CASSPLPGTQYF. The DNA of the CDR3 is TGTGCCAGCAGTCCGTTGCCCGGGACCCAGTACTTC.

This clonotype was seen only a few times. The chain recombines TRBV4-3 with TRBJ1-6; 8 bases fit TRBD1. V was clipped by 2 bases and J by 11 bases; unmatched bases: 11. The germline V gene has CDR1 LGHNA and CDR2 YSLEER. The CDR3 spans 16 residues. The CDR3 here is CASSQQTGVVAAPLHF. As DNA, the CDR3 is TGCGCCAGCAGCCAACAGACAGGGGTGGTCGCTGCACCCCTCCACTTT.

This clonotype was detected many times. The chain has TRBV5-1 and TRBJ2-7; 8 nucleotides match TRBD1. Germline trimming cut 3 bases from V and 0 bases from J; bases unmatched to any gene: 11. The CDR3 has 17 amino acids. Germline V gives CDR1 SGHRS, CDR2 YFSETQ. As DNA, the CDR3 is TGCGCCAGCAGCTCCTTCCCCGGGACAGGCTTCTCCTACGAGCAGTACTTC. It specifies CASSSFPGTGFSYEQYF.

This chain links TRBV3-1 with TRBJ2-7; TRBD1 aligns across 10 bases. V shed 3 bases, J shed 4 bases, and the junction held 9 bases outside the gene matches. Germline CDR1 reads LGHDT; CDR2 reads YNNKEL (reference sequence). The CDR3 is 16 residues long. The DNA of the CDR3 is TGTGCCAGCAGCCACTCACCGGGACAGGGGCGGTACGAGCAGTACTTC. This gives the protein CASSHSPGQGRYEQYF.

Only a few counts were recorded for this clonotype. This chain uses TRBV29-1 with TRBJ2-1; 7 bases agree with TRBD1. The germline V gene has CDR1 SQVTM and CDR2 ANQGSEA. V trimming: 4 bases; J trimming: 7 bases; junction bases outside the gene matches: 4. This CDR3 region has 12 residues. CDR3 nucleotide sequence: TGCAGCGTTGTGACAGGGATGAATGAGCAGTTCTTC. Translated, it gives CSVVTGMNEQFF.

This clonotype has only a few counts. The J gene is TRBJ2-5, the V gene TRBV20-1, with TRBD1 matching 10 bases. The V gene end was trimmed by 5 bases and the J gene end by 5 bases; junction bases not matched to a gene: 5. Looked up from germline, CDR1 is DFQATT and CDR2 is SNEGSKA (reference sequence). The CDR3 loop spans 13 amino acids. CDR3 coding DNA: TGCAGTGCTGGGACAGGGGTTTGGGAGACCCAGTACTTC. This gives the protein CSAGTGVWETQYF.

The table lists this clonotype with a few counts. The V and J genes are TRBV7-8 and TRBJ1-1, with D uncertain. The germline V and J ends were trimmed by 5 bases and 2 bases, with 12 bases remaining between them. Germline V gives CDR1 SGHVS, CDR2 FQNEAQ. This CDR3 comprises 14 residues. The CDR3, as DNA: TGTGCCAGCAGCCCGATTACGGGAAACACTGAAGCTTTCTTT. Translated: CASSPITGNTEAFF.

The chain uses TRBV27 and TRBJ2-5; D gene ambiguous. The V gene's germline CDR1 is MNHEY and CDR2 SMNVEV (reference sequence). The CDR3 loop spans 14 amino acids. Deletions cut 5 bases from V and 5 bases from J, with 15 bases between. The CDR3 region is CASSPERLWETQYF. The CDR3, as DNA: TGTGCCAGCAGTCCCGAACGATTGTGGGAGACCCAGTACTTC.

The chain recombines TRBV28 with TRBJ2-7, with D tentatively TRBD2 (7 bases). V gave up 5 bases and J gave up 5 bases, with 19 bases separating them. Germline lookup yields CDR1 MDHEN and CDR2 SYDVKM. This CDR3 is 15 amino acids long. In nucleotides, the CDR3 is TGTGCCAGCAGTGGTGGGGGCGGGAGCGGCCACGAGCAGTACTTC. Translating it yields CASSGGGGSGHEQYF.

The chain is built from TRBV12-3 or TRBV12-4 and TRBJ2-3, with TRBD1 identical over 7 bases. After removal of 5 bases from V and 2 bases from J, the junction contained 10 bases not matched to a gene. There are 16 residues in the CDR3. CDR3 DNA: TGTGCCAGCAGTACAAGACAGGGCGAGGTCACAGATACGCAGTATTTT. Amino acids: CASSTRQGEVTDTQYF.

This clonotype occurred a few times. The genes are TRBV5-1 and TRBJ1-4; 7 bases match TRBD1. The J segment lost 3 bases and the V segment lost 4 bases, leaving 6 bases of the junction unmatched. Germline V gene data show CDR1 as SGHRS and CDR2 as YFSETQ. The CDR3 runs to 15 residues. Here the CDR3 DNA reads TGCGCCAGCAGCAAACAGGGGTCACCTAATGAAAAACTGTTTTTT. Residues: CASSKQGSPNEKLFF.

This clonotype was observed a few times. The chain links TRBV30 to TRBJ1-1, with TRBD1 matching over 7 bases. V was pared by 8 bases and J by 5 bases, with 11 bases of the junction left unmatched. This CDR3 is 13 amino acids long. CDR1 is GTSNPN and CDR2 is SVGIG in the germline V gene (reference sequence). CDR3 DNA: TGTGCCCGAAGTGGACAGGTAAATACTGAAGCTTTCTTT. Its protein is CARSGQVNTEAFF. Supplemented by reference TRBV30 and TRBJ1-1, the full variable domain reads SQTIHQWPATLVQPVGSPLSLECTVEGTSNPNLYWYRQAAGRGLQLLFYSVGIGQISSEVPQNLSASRPQDRQFILSSKKLLLSDSGFYLCARSGQVNTEAFFGQGTRLTVV.